The source of this T cell receptor beta chain is a study of T cells in Graves' hyperthyroidism and ophthalmopathy. Study conclusions and caveats: A 13 V-J signature model discriminated ophthalmopathy versus stable hyperthyroidism.

The CDR3 is 12 residues long. Germline loops: CDR1 MDHEN, CDR2 SYDVKM. Trimming cost V 3 bases and J 5 bases, with 7 bases left between them. This clonotype was recorded a few times. Its antigen is not identified. Amplified regions were TCR beta CDR3 sequences from RNA transcripts. HTBI primers were employed in a first-round RT-PCR of the TCR CDR3. One entry per CDR3 protein, called by TCRdb with MiXCR from the multiplex PCR reads. The data contain about half a million distinct CDR3 sequences, around 15% of them singletons. The V gene is TRBV28, the J gene TRBJ1-2; D gene ambiguous. The TCR originated in a woman in her twenties or thirties with Graves' ophthalmopathy. The sample comprised blood. CDR3 loop: CASSFKGYGYTF. The CDR3 DNA follows: TGTGCCAGCAGTTTTAAGGGATATGGCTACACCTTC.